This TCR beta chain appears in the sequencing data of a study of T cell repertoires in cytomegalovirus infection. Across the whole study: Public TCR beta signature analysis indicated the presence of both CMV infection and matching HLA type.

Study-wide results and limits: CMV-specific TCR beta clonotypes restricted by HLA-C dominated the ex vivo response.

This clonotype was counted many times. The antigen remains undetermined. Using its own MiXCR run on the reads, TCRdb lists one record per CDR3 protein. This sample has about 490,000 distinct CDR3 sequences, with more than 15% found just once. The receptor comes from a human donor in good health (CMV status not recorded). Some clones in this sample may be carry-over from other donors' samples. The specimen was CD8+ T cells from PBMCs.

The CDR3 sequence is CASSRSTSRSSYNEQFF. The CDR3 coding sequence is TGTGCCAGCAGCAGATCGACTAGCCGGAGCTCCTACAATGAGCAGTTCTTC. This chain connects TRBV5-5 to TRBJ2-1; 7 bases match TRBD2. This CDR3 contains 17 residues. Per the germline V gene, CDR1 is SGHKS and CDR2 is YYEKEE (reference sequence). V gave up 4 bases and J gave up 0 bases; unmatched junction bases: 10.